This T cell receptor (beta chain) was profiled in a study of blood T cell repertoires in COVID-19. At the level of the study: The origin of the acute and convalescent COVID-19 samples was the United States, Italy and Spain.

In the original processing: Amplification from reference gene primers served as the basis for estimated nucleated cell counts. Assay: immunoSEQ multiplex PCR; the TCRdb copy retains only in-frame clones and omits some. V and J calls and clone size come straight from that table; D and trimming were deduced from the DNA. The sample lists roughly 100,000 clones; around 85% were seen once. This CDR3 spans 15 amino acids. Germline loops: CDR1 SNHLY, CDR2 FYNNEI. Deletions cut 2 bases from V and 7 bases from J, with 12 bases between. This sequence joins TRBV2 and TRBJ1-6, with a tentative D call TRBD1 (6 bases). Sequencing was done on a sample of peripheral blood. This TCR was recovered from a woman older than 75 with active or convalescent COVID-19. CDR3 bases: TGTGCCAGCAGTGAACGAGTCCAGGGGAATTCACCCCTCCACTTT. Protein product: CASSERVQGNSPLHF.